This TCR beta chain emerged from a study of T cells after yellow fever vaccination. In TCRdb, the 5' RACE reads were re-called with MiXCR into one record per CDR3 protein. The data show 250,000 or so distinct CDR3 sequences, approximately 3.5% seen once. The input for sequencing was PBMCs, taken 15 days after the yellow fever booster vaccination. This sequence was found in a young man who received the YFV17D yellow fever vaccine.

CDR3 region: CASSMGRGNEQFF. DNA of the CDR3: TGTGCCAGTAGTATGGGCAGGGGAAATGAGCAGTTCTTC. This chain joins TRBV19 and TRBJ2-1, with D maybe TRBD1 (6 bases). The germline V gene encodes CDR1 LNHDA and CDR2 SQIVND (reference sequence). The V end lost 3 bases, the J end lost 7 bases, and 10 bases lay between the germline ends. The CDR3 is 13 amino acids.